Here is one T cell receptor beta chain with its context. The assay was immunoSEQ multiplex PCR, and TCRdb's table has in-frame clones only and misses some. The data hold some 250,000 clones, with roughly nine tenths observed a single time. This entry belongs to a study of blood T cell repertoires in COVID-19. About the study: T cells, B-cell-depleted T cells, or PBMCs supplied cDNA or gDNA.

Trimming pared 0 bases from V and 2 bases from J, leaving 8 bases between. Germline CDR1 reads SGDLS; CDR2 reads YYNGEE. CDR3 length: 14 amino acids. This clonotype originated in a woman aged 30 to 39 with COVID-19, enrolled during active disease. Sequencing used peripheral blood. V usage is TRBV9 and J usage is TRBJ1-1; possibly TRBD1 for D (6 bases). The CDR3, as DNA: TGTGCCAGCAGCGTAGGGGGGACAAACACTGAAGCTTTCTTT. It translates to CASSVGGTNTEAFF. Full variable domain (outside the CDR3, taken from reference TRBV9 and TRBJ1-1): DSGVTQTPKHLITATGQRVTLRCSPRSGDLSVYWYQQSLDQGLQFLIQYYNGEERAKGNILERFSAQQFPDLHSELNLSSLELGDSALYFCASSVGGTNTEAFFGQGTRLTVV.